A single sample gave rise to the 13 T cell receptor beta chains below, sequenced in a study of shared T cell receptors in the human thymus. Data came from immunoSEQ multiplex PCR; TCRdb stores just in-frame clones and leaves some out. The sample gives about 380,000 clones, roughly 94% of which show up once; approximately 0.018% is in the top ten. What was sequenced was thymocytes. The receptors were sampled from a human donor.

The chain joins TRBV27 to TRBJ2-2; 10 bases map to TRBD2. The germline V gene has CDR1 MNHEY and CDR2 SMNVEV (reference sequence). The CDR3 is 18 residues long. The V and J ends lost 6 bases and 6 bases, in that order; junction bases with no gene match: 16. This chain's CDR3 is CASSSSGSRPLVAGELFF. DNA of the CDR3: TGTGCCAGCAGCTCTAGCGGGAGTCGCCCCCTAGTTGCCGGGGAGCTGTTTTTT.

Comments on this clone: Different DNA sequences within this sample yield the same CDR3. V usage is TRBV9 and J usage is TRBJ2-7; 9 bases map to TRBD2. Germline V gene sequence: CDR1 SGDLS, CDR2 YYNGEE. The CDR3 length is 14 residues. Trimming at V came to 5 bases and at J to 3 bases, leaving 6 bases not matched to a gene. CDR3 in amino acids: CASSGLAGRYEQYF. For the CDR3, the DNA is TGTGCCAGCAGTGGGCTAGCGGGGCGCTACGAGCAGTACTTC.

This rearrangement joins TRBV19 to TRBJ2-1; D remains unclear. The CDR3 consists of 14 residues. V gave up 5 bases and J gave up 5 bases, with 13 bases separating them. From germline, CDR1 is LNHDA and CDR2 SQIVND (reference sequence). CDR3 DNA sequence: TGTGCCAGTAGTGGAGTAGGCCCAAACAATGAGCAGTTCTTC. Its translation is CASSGVGPNNEQFF.

The J gene is TRBJ1-4, the V gene TRBV5-5, with TRBD1 matching over 8 bases. This CDR3 comprises 15 residues. The ends lost 4 bases at V and 5 bases at J; junction bases unmatched: 7. CDR1 and CDR2 (germline): SGHKS, YYEKEE (reference sequence). This CDR3 is CASSRGQGRNEKLFF. CDR3 in DNA: TGTGCCAGCAGCCGCGGACAGGGAAGGAATGAAAAACTGTTTTTT.

This chain joins TRBV6-6 and TRBJ1-1; a possible D gene is TRBD1 (6 bases). The CDR3 sequence is 14 residues long. Germline assignment: CDR1 MNHNY and CDR2 SVGAGI (reference sequence). V dropped 6 bases and J dropped 0 bases, with 11 bases sitting between them. The CDR3 DNA reads as TGTGCCAGCAGCCCCGGGACAATGAACACTGAAGCTTTCTTT. This codes for CASSPGTMNTEAFF.

The CDR3 spells CASRPSLDRPKFYGYTF. CDR3 in DNA: TGTGCCAGTAGGCCGAGTCTCGACCGACCCAAGTTCTATGGCTACACCTTC. The chain links TRBV19 to TRBJ1-2; D gene unclear. The CDR3 is 17 amino acids. V lost 6 bases and J lost 4, with 24 bases in between. The V gene's germline CDR1 is LNHDA and CDR2 SQIVND (reference sequence).

The genes are TRBV27 and TRBJ1-5; the D gene is possibly TRBD1 (6 bases). V gave up 5 bases and J gave up 3 bases, with 17 bases separating them. The length of the CDR3 is 16 residues. In germline, CDR1 is MNHEY, CDR2 SMNVEV (reference sequence). As DNA, the CDR3 is TGTGCCAGCAGTCCCTCCCAGACAGGCTCCAATCAGCCCCAGCATTTT. It specifies CASSPSQTGSNQPQHF.

The rearrangement uses TRBV2 and TRBJ2-7, with TRBD2 identical over 11 bases. This CDR3 contains 15 residues. In germline, CDR1 is SNHLY, CDR2 FYNNEI. With 4 bases clipped from V and 5 bases from J, the junction kept 7 bases outside the gene matches. The chain's CDR3 is CASSGGSGRDHEQYF. The CDR3, as DNA: TGTGCCAGCAGTGGGGGTAGCGGGAGGGATCACGAGCAGTACTTC.

The rearrangement joins TRBV15 to TRBJ2-5, with 10 positions matching TRBD2. Germline V gene lookup returns CDR1 LNHNV and CDR2 YYDKDF (reference sequence). This CDR3 comprises 17 residues. V lost 1 base and J lost 7; bases outside the gene matches: 12. CDR3 bases: TGTGCCACCAGCAGAGTTCGGGGGCTAGCGGGAGATGGGACCCAGTACTTC. Protein: CATSRVRGLAGDGTQYF.

V gene TRBV28 combines with J gene TRBJ1-1; D is uncertain. Trimming pared 0 bases from V and 0 bases from J, leaving 14 bases between. Per the germline V gene, CDR1 is MDHEN and CDR2 is SYDVKM. CDR3 size: 17 residues. The CDR3 loop reads CASSLWSVGRLNTEAFF. CDR3 bases: TGTGCCAGCAGTTTATGGTCGGTTGGACGGCTGAACACTGAAGCTTTCTTT.

This chain connects TRBV27 to TRBJ1-2, with 9 bases fitting TRBD1. This CDR3 region has 15 residues. In germline, CDR1 is MNHEY, CDR2 SMNVEV (reference sequence). V lost 4 bases and J lost 5; bases outside the gene matches: 8. The CDR3 spells CASSSGTGQSYGYTF. In nucleotides, the CDR3 is TGTGCCAGCAGTTCCGGGACAGGGCAGTCTTATGGCTACACCTTC.

The gene calls are TRBV27 and TRBJ2-2; a possible D gene is TRBD2 (6 bases). Germline V gene sequence: CDR1 MNHEY, CDR2 SMNVEV (reference sequence). V was shortened by 6 bases and J by 4 bases, with 15 bases between the two germline ends. The CDR3 has 15 amino acids. CDR3 loop: CASSHGGKGTGELFF. The CDR3 DNA follows: TGTGCCAGCAGCCATGGCGGGAAGGGCACCGGGGAGCTGTTTTTT.

The rearrangement joins TRBV11-2 to TRBJ2-1, with a weak D call TRBD2 (5 bases). Trimming cost V 1 base and J 4 bases, with 20 bases left between them. Per germline, CDR1 SGHAT and CDR2 FQNNGV. The CDR3 spans 18 residues. The CDR3 coding sequence is TGTGCCAGCAGCTTAGTCCCCCGGACTGCCAGAAATTACAATGAGCAGTTCTTC. Its protein is CASSLVPRTARNYNEQFF.